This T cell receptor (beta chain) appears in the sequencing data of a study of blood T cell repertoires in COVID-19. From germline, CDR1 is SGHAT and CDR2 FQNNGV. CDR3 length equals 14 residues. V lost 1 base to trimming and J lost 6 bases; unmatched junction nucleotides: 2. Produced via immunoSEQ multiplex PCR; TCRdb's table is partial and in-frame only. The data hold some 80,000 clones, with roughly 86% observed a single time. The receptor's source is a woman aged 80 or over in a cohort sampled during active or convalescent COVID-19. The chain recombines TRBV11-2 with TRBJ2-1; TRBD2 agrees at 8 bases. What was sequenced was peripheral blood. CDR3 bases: TGTGCCAGCAGCTTAGCGGGGGGGGTCAATGAGCAGTTCTTC. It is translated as CASSLAGGVNEQFF. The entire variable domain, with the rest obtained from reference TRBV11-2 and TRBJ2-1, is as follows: EAGVAQSPRYKIIEKRQSVAFWCNPISGHATLYWYQQILGQGPKLLIQFQNNGVVDDSQLPKDRFSAERLKGVDSTLKIQPAKLEDSAVYLCASSLAGGVNEQFFGPGTRLTVL.